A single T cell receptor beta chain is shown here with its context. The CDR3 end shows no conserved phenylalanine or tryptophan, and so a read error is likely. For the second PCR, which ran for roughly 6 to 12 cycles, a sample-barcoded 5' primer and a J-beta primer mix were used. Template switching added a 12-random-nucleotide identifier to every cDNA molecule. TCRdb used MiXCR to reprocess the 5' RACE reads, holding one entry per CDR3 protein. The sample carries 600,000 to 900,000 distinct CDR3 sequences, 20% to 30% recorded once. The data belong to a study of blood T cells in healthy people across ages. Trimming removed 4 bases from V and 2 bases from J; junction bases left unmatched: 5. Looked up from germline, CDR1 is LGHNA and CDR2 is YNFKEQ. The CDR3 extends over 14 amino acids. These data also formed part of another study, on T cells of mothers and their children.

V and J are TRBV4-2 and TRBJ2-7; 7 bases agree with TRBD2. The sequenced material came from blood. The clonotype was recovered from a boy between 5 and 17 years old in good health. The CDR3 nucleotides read TGTGCCAGCAGCCGAGGGAGGGACCCCTACGAGCAGTACCTC. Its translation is CASSRGRDPYEQYL.